Following are 22 T cell receptor beta chains from one sample sequenced in a study of cytomegalovirus exposure and HLA in healthy donors. The PCR ran on 60 Vbeta and 13 Jbeta primers. Assay: immunoSEQ multiplex PCR; the TCRdb copy retains only in-frame clones and omits some. The table shows about 120,000 clones, with around two thirds occurring only once. Source material: PBMCs. These receptor sequences come from a human donor in good health.

The rearrangement links TRBV4-3 to TRBJ2-3; 9 bases line up with TRBD1. The CDR3 sequence is 18 residues long. CDR1 and CDR2 (germline): LGHNA, YSLEER. V shed 4 bases and J 0 bases; nucleotides not matched to a gene: 11. CDR3 coding DNA: TGCGCCAGCAGCCCCGGAACCCGGGGACAGGGAAGCACAGATACGCAGTATTTT. Its protein product is CASSPGTRGQGSTDTQYF.

The chain recombines TRBV5-1 with TRBJ2-3; D is undetermined. CDR3 length: 14 residues. V was shortened by 3 bases and J by 4 bases, with 12 bases between the two germline ends. Germline values: CDR1 SGHRS, CDR2 YFSETQ. For the CDR3, the DNA is TGCGCCAGCAGCTCAAACTCCCGGGCAGATACGCAGTATTTT. Encoded protein: CASSSNSRADTQYF.

The gene calls are TRBV7-9 and TRBJ2-5, with a possible D match to TRBD2 (6 bases). CDR1 and CDR2 from the germline V gene are SEHNR and FQNEAQ (reference sequence). Trimming stripped 6 bases from V and 4 bases from J, with 15 bases between. This CDR3 has 14 amino acids. The CDR3 bases are TGTGCCAGCAGTCTACGGGAGTTGTCAGAGACCCAGTACTTC. Translated, it gives CASSLRELSETQYF. Full variable domain (rest looked up from reference TRBV7-9 and TRBJ2-5): DTGVSQNPRHKITKRGQNVTFRCDPISEHNRLYWYRQTLGQGPEFLTYFQNEAQLEKSRLLSDRFSAERPKGSFSTLEIQRTEQGDSAMYLCASSLRELSETQYFGPGTRLLVL.

Only one count was recorded for this clone. The chain joins TRBV5-1 to TRBJ1-3, with 7 bases lining up with TRBD1. V was clipped by 7 bases and J by 6 bases; unmatched bases: 10. The CDR3 has 14 residues. Germline V lookup: CDR1 SGHRS, CDR2 YFSETQ. The CDR3 spells CASALRGLENTIYF. The CDR3 DNA follows: TGCGCCAGCGCCTTGAGGGGGCTAGAAAACACCATATATTTT.

The chain couples TRBV4-3 to TRBJ2-1; 7 bases are a match to TRBD2. Germline lookup yields CDR1 LGHNA and CDR2 YSLEER. This CDR3 is built from 17 residues. Trimming took 1 base from V and 5 from J; bases not matched to a gene: 11. The CDR3 protein is CASSQVGRDWGHNEQFF. The CDR3, as DNA: TGCGCCAGCAGCCAAGTTGGGAGGGATTGGGGCCACAATGAGCAGTTCTTC.

The gene calls are TRBV7-9 and TRBJ2-7; 16 positions agree with TRBD2. This CDR3 has 17 amino acids. The V and J ends lost 4 bases and 4 bases, in that order; junction bases with no gene match: 7. Germline CDR1 SEHNR, CDR2 FQNEAQ (reference sequence). The CDR3 DNA follows: TGTGCCAGCAGCTCAGGGACTAGCGGGAGGGCCGGTTACGAGCAGTACTTC. Encoded protein: CASSSGTSGRAGYEQYF.

The gene calls are TRBV28 and TRBJ1-4; TRBD1 is a possible D gene (6 bases). The CDR3 sequence is 13 residues long. Germline CDR1 reads MDHEN; CDR2 reads SYDVKM. V gave up 7 bases and J gave up 8 bases, with 14 bases separating them. The CDR3 sequence is CASNLDSQEKLFF. The CDR3, as DNA: TGTGCCAGCAACTTGGACAGCCAAGAAAAACTGTTTTTT.

The genes are TRBV5-1 and TRBJ1-1; 7 bases fit TRBD1. The CDR3 is 15 amino acids. With V trimmed by 0 bases and J by 2 bases, 4 bases remained unmatched. Germline-derived CDR1 and CDR2 are SGHRS and YFSETQ. This CDR3 reads CASSLVTGVNTEAFF. The CDR3 coding sequence is TGCGCCAGCAGCTTGGTTACAGGGGTTAACACTGAAGCTTTCTTT.

CDR3 amino acids: CASSQGRGYNEQFF. CDR3 coding DNA: TGTGCCAGCAGCCAAGGACGCGGATACAATGAGCAGTTCTTC. The J gene is TRBJ2-1, the V gene TRBV14; D call uncertain. The CDR3 has 14 residues. In germline, CDR1 is SGHDN, CDR2 FVKESK. The V gene lost 1 base and the J gene lost 4 bases, with 8 bases spanning the gap.

V is TRBV7-2 and J is TRBJ2-1; D possibly corresponds to TRBD1 (6 bases). The CDR3 consists of 12 residues. Per germline, CDR1 SGHTA and CDR2 FQGNSA. Trimming removed 6 bases at V and 6 bases at J, with 9 bases between. This CDR3 is CASSTGPNEQFF. The CDR3, as DNA: TGTGCCAGCAGTACAGGGCCCAATGAGCAGTTCTTC.

This clone showed up just once. This chain joins TRBV19 and TRBJ1-4; TRBD1 agrees at 8 bases. Germline trimming cut 4 bases from V and 1 base from J; bases unmatched to any gene: 5. CDR1 LNHDA and CDR2 SQIVND come from the germline V gene (reference sequence). This CDR3 region has 16 residues. CDR3 bases: TGTGCCAGTAGTACAGGGGGCGGACAAACTAATGAAAAACTGTTTTTT. It specifies CASSTGGGQTNEKLFF.

The chain employs TRBV7-3 and TRBJ1-4, with a possible D match to TRBD1 (6 bases). Germline CDR1 reads SGHTA; CDR2 reads FQGTGA. This CDR3 spans 13 amino acids. Trimming stripped 2 bases from V and 8 bases from J, with 9 bases between. In nucleotides, the CDR3 is TGTGCCAGCAGCTTAGGCCAGGGGGAAAAACTGTTTTTT. It codes for CASSLGQGEKLFF.

The J gene is TRBJ1-4, the V gene TRBV5-5, with 9 bases identical to TRBD1. The CDR3 sequence is 15 residues long. The V gene end was trimmed by 4 bases and the J gene end by 10 bases; junction bases not matched to a gene: 11. Looked up from germline, CDR1 is SGHKS and CDR2 is YYEKEE (reference sequence). CDR3 loop: CASSGQGTGGGKLFF. The DNA for the CDR3 is TGTGCCAGCAGCGGACAGGGGACGGGGGGAGGAAAACTGTTTTTT.

The chain has TRBV30 and TRBJ2-5, with D possibly being TRBD1 (6 bases). Gene TRBJ2-7 matches the end of the DNA better, so the J call may be wrong. This CDR3 has 14 amino acids. Germline CDR1 reads GTSNPN; CDR2 reads SVGIG (reference sequence). The CDR3 here is CAWSETGISYEQYF. CDR3 coding DNA: TGTGCCTGGAGTGAAACAGGGATCTCCTACGAGCAGTACTTC.

This chain links TRBV25-1 with TRBJ2-7; unclear D gene. V lost 3 bases and J 1 base, leaving 7 bases between the germline ends. The CDR3 has 13 residues. In germline, CDR1 is MGHDK, CDR2 SYGVNS. The CDR3 coding sequence is TGTGCCAGCAGTGATTGGCCTTCCTACGAGCAGTACTTC. Translated, it gives CASSDWPSYEQYF.

The chain uses TRBV25-1 and TRBJ1-4; TRBD1 aligns across 9 bases. Unmatched junction bases numbered 3, after V lost 2 bases and J lost 5 bases. This CDR3 region has 15 residues. Germline V lookup: CDR1 MGHDK, CDR2 SYGVNS. The CDR3 is CASSEIGTGNEKLFF. The DNA of the CDR3 is TGTGCCAGCAGTGAAATCGGGACAGGGAATGAAAAACTGTTTTTT.

The chain joins TRBV5-1 to TRBJ2-7; the match to TRBD1 covers 9 bases. The CDR3 length is 13 residues. Germline values: CDR1 SGHRS, CDR2 YFSETQ. With 4 bases clipped from V and 3 bases from J, the junction kept 2 bases outside the gene matches. As DNA, the CDR3 is TGCGCCAGCAGCCGACAGGGGGGCTACGAGCAGTACTTC. Its protein product is CASSRQGGYEQYF.

This clone was observed a handful of times. V usage is TRBV7-2 and J usage is TRBJ1-2, with a possible D match to TRBD1 (6 bases). The CDR3 length is 14 residues. The germline V gene encodes CDR1 SGHTA and CDR2 FQGNSA. Trimming removed 3 bases from V and 3 bases from J, with 11 bases in between. CDR3 coding DNA: TGTGCCAGCAGCTTTGGGGGGGCACACTATGGCTACACCTTC. Translated, it gives CASSFGGAHYGYTF. Full variable domain (outside the CDR3, taken from reference TRBV7-2 and TRBJ1-2): GAGVSQSPSNKVTEKGKDVELRCDPISGHTALYWYRQSLGQGLEFLIYFQGNSAPDKSGLPSDRFSAERTGGSVSTLTIQRTQQEDSAVYLCASSFGGAHYGYTFGSGTRLTVV.

This clone was seen a handful of times. The V and J genes are TRBV28 and TRBJ1-2, with TRBD1 as a possible D gene (5 bases). The germline V gene has CDR1 MDHEN and CDR2 SYDVKM. Trimming shortened V by 7 bases and J by 0 bases, and 9 bases separated the two germline ends. The CDR3 loop spans 13 amino acids. The CDR3 nucleotides read TGTGCCAGCACCAGGGTCACTAACTATGGCTACACCTTC. This encodes CASTRVTNYGYTF.

The rearrangement joins TRBV7-2 to TRBJ2-2; TRBD1 agrees at 8 bases. The V gene end was trimmed by 1 base and the J gene end by 6 bases; junction bases not matched to a gene: 4. Germline values: CDR1 SGHTA, CDR2 FQGNSA. The CDR3 sequence is 15 residues long. The CDR3 protein is CASSLGGQDSGELFF. The CDR3 region has the DNA TGTGCCAGCAGCTTAGGGGGACAGGATTCCGGGGAGCTGTTTTTT.

The genes are TRBV4-2 and TRBJ1-4; no definite D call. The germline gives CDR1 LGHNA, CDR2 YNFKEQ. Trimming took off 0 bases at V and 8 bases at J, with 13 bases between the two ends. CDR3 length: 15 residues. In DNA, the CDR3 is TGTGCCAGCAGCCAAGATTACCGGGAAAGGGAAAAACTGTTTTTT. Amino acid sequence: CASSQDYREREKLFF.

This clone was observed a few times. The chain combines TRBV2 with TRBJ1-5; 12 nucleotides match TRBD1. V lost 3 bases to trimming and J lost 7 bases; unmatched junction nucleotides: 4. Germline V CDR1 and CDR2: SNHLY, FYNNEI. The CDR3 consists of 15 residues. The CDR3 here is CASSEGGTGGQPQHF. CDR3 DNA sequence: TGTGCCAGCAGTGAGGGGGGGACAGGGGGCCAGCCCCAGCATTTT.